Listed below are T cell receptor beta chains from one sample, sequenced in a study of blood T cell repertoires in COVID-19. TCRdb keeps only in-frame clones here, not all; method: immunoSEQ multiplex PCR. The table lists about 150,000 clones, over 65% of them singletons. The sample taken for sequencing was peripheral blood. These receptors all stem from a man older than 75 with acute or convalescent COVID-19. Each CDR3 is given with its conserved first and last residue. The order of the fields is V gene, D gene, clone size, J gene, CDR3 DNA, CDR3 protein. D genes are given only for firm matches. Only part of the rows carry a size: once, few, many, or a class if the clone is expanded.

TRBV19	TRBD1	NA	TRBJ2-7	TGTGCCAGTAGGGACAGGGGGGTTTCCGAGCAGTACTTC	CASRDRGVSEQYF
TRBV7-8	TRBD2	NA	TRBJ2-1	TGTGCCAGCAGCTTAGGAGGTTATAGCGGGGCATCCTACAATGAGCAGTTCTTC	CASSLGGYSGASYNEQFF
TRBV9	NA	NA	TRBJ2-5	TGTGCCAGCAGCCCGACTGGAGGACTCAGAGAGACCCAGTACTTC	CASSPTGGLRETQYF
TRBV3-1/TRBV3-2	TRBD2	NA	TRBJ2-3	TGTGCCAGCAGCCACCCACTAGCGCCCTTAGGGAATACGCAGTATTTT	CASSHPLAPLGNTQYF
TRBV5-4	TRBD1	NA	TRBJ2-3	TGTGCCAGCAGCAAACAGGGGGCCACAGATACGCAGTATTTT	CASSKQGATDTQYF
TRBV30	NA	NA	TRBJ1-2	TGTGCCTGGAGTCACGGGGTCGGCTACACCTTC	CAWSHGVGYTF
TRBV6-5	NA	NA	TRBJ1-1	TGTGCCAGCAGTTTGGGCCCGAACACTGAAGCTTTCTTT	CASSLGPNTEAFF
TRBV11-3	TRBD2	NA	TRBJ2-1	TGTGCCAGCAGCTCCCAAGGGGCGGGAGAATACAATGAGCAGTTCTTC	CASSSQGAGEYNEQFF
TRBV6-5	TRBD1	once	TRBJ1-5	TGTGCCAGCAGGGCGACAGGGGAACAGCCCCAGCATTTT	CASRATGEQPQHF
TRBV5-5	NA	NA	TRBJ1-1	TGTGCCAGCAGCTTTTCGGTTCAGGGGAACACTGAAGCTTTCTTT	CASSFSVQGNTEAFF
TRBV5-1	NA	NA	TRBJ2-5	TGCGCCAGCAGCTTGGCCGAGATCCAAGAGACCCAGTACTTC	CASSLAEIQETQYF
TRBV7-2	TRBD2	NA	TRBJ2-5	TGTGCCAGCAGCTTCACACTAGCGGGGCACCAAGAGACCCAGTACTTC	CASSFTLAGHQETQYF
TRBV28	NA	NA	TRBJ1-4	TGTGCCAGCAGTTTAGTCGGGGTGAATGAAAAACTGTTTTTT	CASSLVGVNEKLFF
TRBV5-1	NA	NA	TRBJ2-2	TGCGCCAGCAGCTTCTCAGGGGCCGCGGAGCTGTTTTTT	CASSFSGAAELFF
TRBV10-3	TRBD1	NA	TRBJ2-1	TGTGCCATCGGGGGGACAGGGGGCTTGAATGAGCAGTTCTTC	CAIGGTGGLNEQFF
TRBV6-4	TRBD1	NA	TRBJ1-2	TGTGCCAGTCGGGGACAGGGAAACTATGGCTACACCTTC	CASRGQGNYGYTF
TRBV7-9	TRBD1	NA	TRBJ2-4	TGTGCCAGCAGCCCTGGACAGGGGACGAACATTCAGTACTTC	CASSPGQGTNIQYF
TRBV18	TRBD1	NA	TRBJ1-1	TGTGCCAGCTCACCACTACCGAACAGGGGGCTCACTAACACTGAAGCTTTCTTT	CASSPLPNRGLTNTEAFF
TRBV4-2	TRBD1	NA	TRBJ1-1	TGTGCCAGCAGCCAAGGGCTTCGGGACAGGGGCACTGAAGCTTTCTTT	CASSQGLRDRGTEAFF
TRBV5-1	TRBD1	NA	TRBJ1-1	TGCGCCAGCAGCTTGGGAAGGACAGGGATAGACACTGAAGCTTTCTTT	CASSLGRTGIDTEAFF
TRBV5-1	TRBD1	NA	TRBJ1-1	TGCGCCAGCAGCTCAGGGACAGGGGTCTCGAGTGGTGAAGCTTTCTTT	CASSSGTGVSSGEAFF
TRBV28	NA	NA	TRBJ2-2	TGTGCCAGCGGTTTGGGGACATTGAACACCGGGGAGCTGTTTTTT	CASGLGTLNTGELFF
TRBV5-4	TRBD1	NA	TRBJ1-4	TGTGCCAGCAGCGCGGACAGGGCGGGTGAAAAACTGTTTTTT	CASSADRAGEKLFF
TRBV9	NA	NA	TRBJ1-1	TGTGCCAGCAGCGTAGTAGGGCAGGGATTCACTGAAGCTTTCTTT	CASSVVGQGFTEAFF
TRBV5-6	NA	NA	TRBJ1-5	TGTGCCAGCAGCTTGAGGAGTGGAAATCAGCCCCAGCATTTT	CASSLRSGNQPQHF
TRBV30	NA	NA	TRBJ1-4	TGTGCCCTCTCCGGGACAACTAATGAAAAACTGTTTTTT	CALSGTTNEKLFF
TRBV27	TRBD1	NA	TRBJ1-2	TGTGCCAGCAGACCCCCCGGGACAGGGGTGAATGGCTACACCTTC	CASRPPGTGVNGYTF
TRBV12-3/TRBV12-4	NA	NA	TRBJ2-5	TGTGCCAGCAGTCGAGGACAGAGAGAGACCCAGTACTTC	CASSRGQRETQYF
TRBV5-4	NA	NA	TRBJ2-2	TGTGCCAGCAGCTCGGTGGGGACTTCGTCGAACACCGGGGAGCTGTTTTTT	CASSSVGTSSNTGELFF
TRBV28	NA	NA	TRBJ1-2	TGTGCCAGCAGTTTATGGGAGAAAGGCTACACCTTC	CASSLWEKGYTF
TRBV6-1	NA	NA	TRBJ1-4	TGTGCCAGCAGTGAAGCGAGGTCGTCCGGTGAAAAACTGTTTTTT	CASSEARSSGEKLFF
TRBV30	NA	NA	TRBJ2-7	TGTGCCTGGAGTCCCGATGGCCCTTACGAGCAGTACTTC	CAWSPDGPYEQYF
TRBV5-4	TRBD2	NA	TRBJ2-5	TGTGCCAGCAGCGTGAGGGGAGCGGGACCGCAGACCCAGTACTTC	CASSVRGAGPQTQYF
TRBV3-1/TRBV3-2	TRBD2	few	TRBJ2-7	TGTGCCAGCAGCCAAGCGGGGGGGGTAACCTACGAGCAGTACTTC	CASSQAGGVTYEQYF
TRBV3-1/TRBV3-2	TRBD2	once	TRBJ2-1	TGTGCCAGCAGCCAACTAGCGGGGGGGCCTGGGGAGCAGTTCTTC	CASSQLAGGPGEQFF
TRBV18	TRBD1	NA	TRBJ1-4	TGTGCCAGCTCACCACCGGGACAGCCGAATGAAAAACTGTTTTTT	CASSPPGQPNEKLFF
TRBV11-2	NA	once	TRBJ1-1	TGTGCCAGCAGCTTAGGAAGGGAGGCTGCTGAAGCTTTCTTT	CASSLGREAAEAFF
TRBV19	NA	NA	TRBJ2-6	TGTGCCAGTAGTATGGTACAGGGTGACTACTCTGGGGCCAACGTCCTGACTTTC	CASSMVQGDYSGANVLTF
TRBV4-2	TRBD1	NA	TRBJ1-1	TGTGCCAGCAGCCAAGATCGACAGGGCACTGAAGCTTTCTTT	CASSQDRQGTEAFF
TRBV6-5	TRBD1	NA	TRBJ1-2	TGTGCCAGCAGGCCGACAGGGGCGAATGGCTACACCTTC	CASRPTGANGYTF
TRBV2	TRBD2	NA	TRBJ2-1	TGTGCCAGCAGAAAGCAGCGGGGGGGCGCGTTTAATGAGCAGTTCTTC	CASRKQRGGAFNEQFF
TRBV28	NA	NA	TRBJ2-5	TGTGCCAGCAGCGCCCCGCCAACAGGGTCCCCGTACTTC	CASSAPPTGSPYF